Shown below are 23 T cell receptor beta chains from a single sample sequenced in a study of HIV-infected patients and healthy controls. Alpha and beta constant-region primers primed reverse transcription of around 550 ng RNA. Each of the alpha and beta chains got its own library through chain-specific third strand synthesis with indices. In TCRdb, the 5' RACE reads were re-called with MiXCR into one record per CDR3 protein. The sample yields 18,000 or so distinct CDR3 sequences, 10% seen once. No cell fractionation was done, so the repertoire covers all unsorted peripheral blood T cells. Sequencing was carried out using blood. The receptors shown here come from an adult in good health.

This clonotype was seen at least ten times. The chain employs TRBV12-3 or TRBV12-4 and TRBJ1-6, with D hard to call. The CDR3 runs to 9 residues. The V gene lost 9 bases and the J gene lost 10 bases, with 4 bases spanning the gap. In DNA, the CDR3 is TGTGCCAGTGGGTCACCCCTCCACTTT. Protein: CASGSPLHF.

Many counts were recorded for this clonotype. The chain recombines TRBV20-1 with TRBJ1-2, with TRBD1 identical over 7 bases. Trimming removed 6 bases from V and 0 bases from J; junction bases left unmatched: 4. This CDR3 is 13 amino acids long. Germline V gene lookup returns CDR1 DFQATT and CDR2 SNEGSKA (reference sequence). CDR3 DNA sequence: TGCAGTGCCCCGACAGGGTCTAACTATGGCTACACCTTC. It yields the protein CSAPTGSNYGYTF.

This clonotype is labeled as medium-sized. The chain carries TRBV7-9 and TRBJ2-3, with a possible D match to TRBD2 (5 bases). The germline V and J ends were trimmed by 4 bases and 3 bases, with 11 bases remaining between them. From germline, CDR1 is SEHNR and CDR2 FQNEAQ (reference sequence). The CDR3 is 14 amino acids. The CDR3 spells CASSWAGETDTQYF. CDR3 DNA sequence: TGTGCCAGCAGCTGGGCTGGGGAGACAGATACGCAGTATTTT.

This clonotype was seen at least ten times. In DNA, the CDR3 is TGCGCCAGCAGCATCGAAAACAGGGGACCCTACGAGCAGTACTTC. It yields the protein CASSIENRGPYEQYF. The chain employs TRBV5-1 and TRBJ2-7, with 7 positions matching TRBD1. Germline assignment: CDR1 SGHRS and CDR2 YFSETQ. The CDR3 has 15 amino acids. The trim removed 4 bases at V and 2 bases at J, leaving 9 bases unmatched.

This clonotype was observed at least ten times. V and J are TRBV5-1 and TRBJ1-1; no firm D call. V lost 0 bases, J lost 7 bases, and 16 bases lay in between. The CDR3 is 15 residues long. Per the germline V gene, CDR1 is SGHRS and CDR2 is YFSETQ. The CDR3 DNA reads TGCGCCAGCAGCTTGGGTGAGGGTTTGAGGGATGAAGCTTTCTTT. Its translation is CASSLGEGLRDEAFF. Using reference TRBV5-1 and TRBJ1-1 for the parts outside the CDR3, the full variable domain is KAGVTQTPRYLIKTRGQQVTLSCSPISGHRSVSWYQQTPGQGLQFLFEYFSETQRNKGNFPGRFSGRQFSNSRSEMNVSTLELGDSALYLCASSLGEGLRDEAFFGQGTRLTVV.

Comment on this clonotype: Given a much more abundant clone one base away, this may be a read error. This chain joins TRBV19 and TRBJ1-3; D is ambiguous. The CDR3 is 11 residues long. Germline CDR1 LNHDA, CDR2 SQIVND (reference sequence). The CDR3 spells CASTVGNTVYF. DNA of the CDR3: TGTGCCAGTACGGTTGGAAACACCGTATATTTT.

The chain links TRBV7-9 to TRBJ2-7, with D perhaps TRBD1 (6 bases). Germline V CDR1 and CDR2: SEHNR, FQNEAQ (reference sequence). There are 17 residues in the CDR3. V was cut by 1 base and J by 5 bases, with 21 bases left in between. The CDR3 sequence: CASSLVLGDKQFHEQYF. Written as DNA, the CDR3 is TGTGCCAGCAGCTTAGTGCTCGGGGACAAACAATTCCACGAGCAGTACTTC. Looking up the rest from reference TRBV7-9 and TRBJ2-7 gives the full variable domain: DTGVSQNPRHKITKRGQNVTFRCDPISEHNRLYWYRQTLGQGPEFLTYFQNEAQLEKSRLLSDRFSAERPKGSFSTLEIQRTEQGDSAMYLCASSLVLGDKQFHEQYFGPGTRLTVT.

This clonotype has just a few counts. CDR3 residues: CSARRSSGSRYEQYF. CDR3 nucleotide sequence: TGCAGTGCTAGGCGAAGTAGCGGAAGTAGGTACGAGCAGTACTTC. This chain uses TRBV20-1 with TRBJ2-7; D perhaps matches TRBD2 (6 bases). The germline V and J ends were trimmed by 3 bases and 4 bases, with 19 bases remaining between them. The CDR3 covers 15 residues. From germline, CDR1 is DFQATT and CDR2 SNEGSKA (reference sequence).

This clonotype was seen many times. The chain has TRBV6-5 and TRBJ2-1; 9 nucleotides match TRBD2. Germline V gene sequence: CDR1 MNHEY, CDR2 SVGAGI. J was trimmed by 6 bases and V by 2 bases; bases with no gene match: 8. This CDR3 is built from 16 residues. The CDR3 nucleotides are TGTGCCAGCAGTTACGGTCCCGGGACTAGCTTCAATGAGCAGTTCTTC. Protein product: CASSYGPGTSFNEQFF.

This chain joins TRBV19 and TRBJ1-5, with D possibly matching TRBD1 (5 bases). Germline loops: CDR1 LNHDA, CDR2 SQIVND (reference sequence). The CDR3 runs to 16 residues. V was cut by 3 bases and J by 0 bases, with 12 bases left in between. The CDR3 region has the DNA TGTGCCAGTAGTATGCAGGGAGAGTATAGCAATCAGCCCCAGCATTTT. Amino acid sequence: CASSMQGEYSNQPQHF.

This clonotype was recorded at least ten times. The chain employs TRBV7-6 and TRBJ2-3, with TRBD1 as a possible D gene (5 bases). The ends were cut back, 5 bases at V and 5 bases at J, with 14 bases in the middle. CDR1 and CDR2 (germline): SGHVS, FNYEAQ. CDR3 length: 14 amino acids. The CDR3 sequence: CASSPRQSVDTQYF. In DNA, the CDR3 is TGTGCCAGCAGCCCAAGACAGTCAGTAGATACGCAGTATTTT.

This clonotype was seen a handful of times. The chain couples TRBV20-1 to TRBJ2-7; D is ambiguous. The V gene's germline CDR1 is DFQATT and CDR2 SNEGSKA (reference sequence). Trimming cost V 1 base and J 6 bases, with 13 bases left between them. The CDR3 is 13 residues long. The CDR3 protein is CSARGVGGIEQYF. As DNA, the CDR3 is TGCAGTGCTAGAGGAGTTGGTGGGATCGAGCAGTACTTC.

This clonotype showed up just a few times. The V gene is TRBV7-2, the J gene TRBJ2-3, with D perhaps TRBD1 (5 bases). Trimming cost V 4 bases and J 5 bases, with 10 bases left between them. Germline V CDR1 and CDR2: SGHTA, FQGNSA. This CDR3 comprises 13 residues. The CDR3 DNA reads TGTGCCAGCAGCTCCAACCAGGGAGATACGCAGTATTTT. Protein: CASSSNQGDTQYF.

There are many counts of this clonotype. The chain carries TRBV3-1 and TRBJ2-5; the match to TRBD1 covers 7 bases. Germline V gives CDR1 LGHDT, CDR2 YNNKEL (reference sequence). V trimming: 0 bases; J trimming: 5 bases; junction bases outside the gene matches: 6. CDR3 length: 15 amino acids. This CDR3 is CASSQEGQGDETQYF. DNA for the CDR3: TGTGCCAGCAGCCAAGAGGGCCAGGGGGATGAGACCCAGTACTTC.

This clonotype was counted at least ten times. V is TRBV2 and J is TRBJ2-3; either TRBD1 or TRBD2 may supply D (5 bases each). Trimming took off 4 bases at V and 6 bases at J, with 8 bases between the two ends. There are 12 residues in the CDR3. In germline, CDR1 is SNHLY, CDR2 FYNNEI. The CDR3: CASSGDLDTQYF. For the CDR3, the DNA is TGTGCCAGCAGTGGGGACCTGGATACGCAGTATTTT.

This clonotype appeared many times. The chain carries TRBV7-2 and TRBJ2-3, with 12 bases aligning to TRBD2. V dropped 3 bases and J dropped 4; count of bases not matched to a gene: 5. Germline V lookup: CDR1 SGHTA, CDR2 FQGNSA. The CDR3 runs to 16 residues. CDR3 amino acids: CASSLYLAGGPDTQYF. The DNA for the CDR3 is TGTGCCAGCAGCTTGTACCTAGCGGGAGGGCCAGATACGCAGTATTTT.

This clonotype was recorded at least ten times. The rearrangement links TRBV5-4 to TRBJ2-7; possible D gene TRBD2, 6 bases. This CDR3 contains 13 residues. Per germline, CDR1 SGHNT and CDR2 YYREEE (reference sequence). V gave up 4 bases and J gave up 4 bases, with 12 bases separating them. The CDR3 nucleotides are TGTGCCAGCAGCCTCACCGCGGGGTACGAGCAGTACTTC. This sequence encodes CASSLTAGYEQYF.

This clonotype was counted ten times or more. The chain uses TRBV29-1 and TRBJ2-3; 8 nucleotides agree with TRBD2. The V gene's germline CDR1 is SQVTM and CDR2 ANQGSEA. This CDR3 has 14 amino acids. Losses at the gene ends were 3 bases for V and 5 bases for J; bases not matched to a gene: 7. CDR3 coding DNA: TGCAGCGTTGACGGGAGGGCCCTCGGAGATACGCAGTATTTT. Translated: CSVDGRALGDTQYF.

This clonotype was seen a handful of times. V usage is TRBV7-9 and J usage is TRBJ2-1, with TRBD2 matching over 10 bases. CDR1 is SEHNR and CDR2 is FQNEAQ in the germline V gene (reference sequence). CDR3 length equals 14 residues. Unmatched junction bases numbered 10, after V lost 7 bases and J lost 10 bases. CDR3 DNA sequence: TGTGCCAGCAACCAAGGGGGACTAGCGTACGAGCAGTTCTTC. It is translated as CASNQGGLAYEQFF.

By its share, this clonotype is medium-sized. V usage is TRBV12-3 or TRBV12-4 and J usage is TRBJ1-6; TRBD1 matches at 8 bases. V lost 5 bases to trimming and J lost 10 bases; unmatched junction nucleotides: 4. The CDR3 runs to 13 residues. Here the CDR3 DNA reads TGTGCCAGCAGTGGACAGGGTGAATCACCCCTCCACTTT. Its protein product is CASSGQGESPLHF.

This clonotype is deemed medium-sized. The chain has TRBV12-3 or TRBV12-4 and TRBJ2-7; unclear D gene. CDR3 length: 12 amino acids. The V end lost 5 bases, the J end lost 10 bases, and 15 bases lay between the germline ends. CDR3 amino acids: CASSLSQVGQYF. In DNA, the CDR3 is TGTGCCAGCAGTCTATCCCAGGTCGGACAGTACTTC.

This clonotype was seen only a few times. The J gene is TRBJ1-2, the V gene TRBV12-3 or TRBV12-4; perhaps TRBD1 as D (6 bases). The CDR3 has 13 amino acids. V shed 3 bases and J shed 4 bases, with 9 bases lying between them. CDR3 DNA: TGTGCCAGCAGTTTGGGACACACCTATGGCTACACCTTC. This gives the protein CASSLGHTYGYTF.

This clonotype was counted ten times or more. The rearrangement uses TRBV18 and TRBJ2-5; 7 nucleotides align to TRBD2. The CDR3 runs 17 residues. The trim removed 3 bases at V and 7 bases at J, leaving 17 bases unmatched. Per germline, CDR1 KGHSH and CDR2 LQKENI. The CDR3 loop reads CASSPQMPGTTSGTQYF. The CDR3 nucleotides are TGTGCCAGCTCACCGCAGATGCCCGGGACTACCTCAGGGACCCAGTACTTC.